This paragraph reports one T cell receptor (beta chain). Antigen unknown. Because the CDR3's place on the DNA is in doubt, the DNA is left out and the CDR3 is given as listed by TCRdb. Individual cDNA molecules each received unique molecular identifiers attached to them. TCRdb ran MiXCR on the 5' RACE reads and lists one entry per CDR3 protein. The sample shows tens of thousands of distinct CDR3 sequences, 12% of them seen only once. This record belongs to a study of early T cells in non-severe SARS-CoV-2 infection. General observations from the study: Private and CD4 specificities were missed by VDJdb matching, which favored anti-spike CD8 responses.

The CDR3 length is 15 residues, termini included. Germline V gene data show CDR1 as SGHVT and CDR2 as SQSDAQ. The V and J genes are TRBV7-4 and TRBJ1-4. The sample was whole blood, taken at baseline. The sequence was collected from an adult who was a healthcare worker with PCR-confirmed SARS-CoV-2 infection or an uninfected control (not recorded which). The donor label of this sample is uncertain. The CDR3 region is CASSAIGVEEKNCFF.